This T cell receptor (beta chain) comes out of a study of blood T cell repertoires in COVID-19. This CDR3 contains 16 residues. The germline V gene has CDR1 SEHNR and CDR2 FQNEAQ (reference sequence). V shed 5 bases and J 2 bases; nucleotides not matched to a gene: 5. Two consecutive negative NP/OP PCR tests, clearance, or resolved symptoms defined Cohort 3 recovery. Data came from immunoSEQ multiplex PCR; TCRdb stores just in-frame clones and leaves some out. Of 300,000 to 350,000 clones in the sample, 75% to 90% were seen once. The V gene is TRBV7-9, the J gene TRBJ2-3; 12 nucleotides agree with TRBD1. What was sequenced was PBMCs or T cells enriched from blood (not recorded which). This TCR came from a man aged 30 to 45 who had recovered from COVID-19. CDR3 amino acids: CASSQGQGAFTDTQYF. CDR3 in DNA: TGTGCCAGCAGCCAGGGACAGGGGGCCTTCACAGATACGCAGTATTTT.